Listed here are 26 T cell receptor beta chains from one sample, sequenced in a study of CD8+ T cells in alopecia areata (dated by TCRdb to between 2018 and 2020). Pooled mouse cutaneous lymph node cells were stained for CD4, CD8alpha, NKG2D, NKG2ACE and other markers, then sorted on a BD Influx. Library construction relied on the immunoSEQ multiplex PCR assay. To provide template for TCR sequencing, every sample had RNA extracted and reverse transcribed into cDNA. Drawn from immuneACCESS, this table holds only the in-frame rearrangements with V and J called that TCRdb kept. Clones are partly lost; checked studies trace under half to an unresolved V gene and leave the rest unexplained. This sample has under 350,000 clones in the table, none counted a single time. More than 0.95% of the sample is taken by the ten largest. Sequenced material: CD4+ T cells sorted from a lymph node. The source of these receptors is a C3H/HeJ mouse with alopecia areata. In terms of MHC, this strain is H2-k.

Of note for this clone: Mouse gene names and germline throughout. The CDR3 is cut off 4 residues early in the read; its end comes from the germline J gene. The chain couples TRBV14 to TRBJ2-2; 8 bases agree with TRBD2. CDR3 length equals 16 residues. Per germline, CDR1 SGHDT and CDR2 FRDEAV. J gave up 3 bases and V 0 bases, and 4 bases lay outside the gene matches. Partial CDR3 DNA: TGTGCCAGCAGTTTCTGGGGGGGCGCGTACACCGGG. Translating gives CASSFWGGAYTG. The complete CDR3 reads CASSFWGGAYTGQLYF.

This clone was recorded a few times. Mouse names are used for the genes. The read stops 4 residues short of the end of the CDR3; the missing end is completed from the germline J gene. This rearrangement joins TRBV5 to TRBJ2-5, with 9 bases identical to TRBD1. Germline V gene data show CDR1 as LGHNA and CDR2 as YNLKQL (reference sequence). The CDR3 length is 14 residues. The sequenced CDR3 bases are TGTGCCAGCAGCCTCTGGGACAGGGAGGAC. This translates into CASSLWDRED. The whole CDR3 sequence is CASSLWDREDTQYF.

This clone was detected a few times. All gene names here are mouse names. Sequencing ends 4 residues short of the CDR3 end; the germline J gene provides the rest. This specimen includes other DNA sequences encoding the same CDR3. J is TRBJ2-7 and V is TRBV19; a weak D match, TRBD1 (6 bases). Looked up from germline, CDR1 is FNHDT and CDR2 is SITEND (reference sequence). This CDR3 is built from 13 residues. CDR3 loop: CASSPRDTYEQYF. The sequenced part of the CDR3 DNA is TGTGCCAGCAGCCCCCGGGACACATAT.

Many counts were recorded for this clone. Mouse germline and gene names are used. The CDR3 end lies 4 residues beyond the end of the read and is filled in from the germline J gene. The chain uses TRBV17 and TRBJ2-2, with TRBD1 matching over 11 bases. Germline V gene sequence: CDR1 MNHDT, CDR2 YYDKIL. The CDR3 has 16 residues. The junction had 2 bases not matched to a gene; V was cut back by 5 bases and J by 0 bases. CDR3 protein: CASSGDRGSNTGQLYF. The sequenced CDR3 bases are TGTGCTAGCAGTGGGGACAGGGGGTCAAACACCGGG.

This clone was seen more than once but under ten times. Gene names follow the mouse nomenclature. The CDR3 end is not reached by the read, which stops 4 residues before it; the germline J gene fills it in. This sample includes further DNA sequences coding for the same CDR3. V usage is TRBV19 and J usage is TRBJ1-2; D may be TRBD1 (5 bases). In germline, CDR1 is FNHDT, CDR2 SITEND (reference sequence). Trimming took 5 bases from V and 0 from J, leaving 8 bases between them. The CDR3 spans 13 residues. The CDR3 sequence: CASRDRANSDYTF. The sequenced part of the CDR3 DNA is TGTGCCAGCAGAGACAGAGCAAACTCC.

This clone was counted between two and nine times. Mouse names are used for the genes. The read is 4 residues too short to cover the CDR3 end, so that end is filled in from the germline J gene. This chain joins TRBV14 and TRBJ2-7, with 12 positions matching TRBD2. The junction had 3 bases not matched to a gene; V was cut back by 5 bases and J by 0 bases. This CDR3 is 15 amino acids long. Germline CDR1 SGHDT, CDR2 FRDEAV. The CDR3 DNA, read in part, is TGTGCCAGCAGCTCGGGACTGGGGGGCTCCTAT. Translated: CASSSGLGGSY. Given in full, the CDR3 is CASSSGLGGSYEQYF.

As regards this clone: The germline and genes are mouse ones. The sequenced fragment ends 4 residues before the CDR3 boundary, so the rest is inferred from the germline J gene. This chain uses TRBV13-1 with TRBJ2-1; TRBD2 agrees at 9 bases. This CDR3 spans 15 amino acids. The germline V gene encodes CDR1 NSHNY and CDR2 SYGAGN. V dropped 3 bases and J dropped 1; count of bases not matched to a gene: 2. This chain's CDR3 is CASSVGLGNYAEQFF. Incomplete CDR3 DNA: TGTGCCAGCAGTGTGGGACTGGGAAACTATGCT.

This clone was detected only a few times. The germline and genes are mouse ones. The read finishes 4 residues shy of the CDR3 end, and the germline J gene is used to complete it. The sample has other DNA sequences that encode this CDR3 too. V usage is TRBV19 and J usage is TRBJ2-1, with D unclear. Trimming removed 5 bases from V and 0 bases from J, with 6 bases in between. This CDR3 contains 13 residues. Germline CDR1 FNHDT, CDR2 SITEND (reference sequence). The sequenced CDR3 bases are TGTGCCAGCAGCCAGAATAACTATGCT. As protein: CASSQNNYA. The CDR3 in its entirety is CASSQNNYAEQFF.

About this clone itself: Germline and genes here are mouse. The read terminates 4 residues ahead of where the CDR3 ends, so the germline J gene completes it. V usage is TRBV19 and J usage is TRBJ2-3, with 7 positions matching TRBD2. This CDR3 region has 14 residues. V shed 5 bases, J shed 0 bases, and the junction held 3 bases outside the gene matches. Germline CDR1 FNHDT, CDR2 SITEND (reference sequence). CDR3 bases read: TGTGCCAGCAGGACTGGGACTAGTGCAGAA. Protein product: CASRTGTSAE. The complete CDR3 sequence is CASRTGTSAETLYF. The full variable domain, its missing parts supplied by reference TRBV19 and TRBJ2-3, is GGIITQTPKFLIGQEGQKLTLKCQQNFNHDTMYWYRQDSGKGLRLIYYSITENDLQKGDLSEGYDASREKKSSFSLTVTSAQKNEMAVFLCASRTGTSAETLYFGSGTRLTVL.

As regards this clone: Gene names and germline match the mouse. This chain's CDR3 is CTCSWTGANTEVFF. CDR3 bases read: TGCACCTGCAGTTGGACAGGGGCAAACACA. The chain employs TRBV1 and TRBJ1-1; TRBD1 aligns across 9 bases. The read is 4 residues too short to cover the CDR3 end, so that end is filled in from the germline J gene. V shed 5 bases, J shed 0 bases, and the junction held 1 base outside the gene matches. CDR1 and CDR2 from the germline V gene are NSQYPW and LRSPGD (reference sequence). This CDR3 spans 14 amino acids.

This clone came up a few times. Gene names follow the mouse nomenclature. The read ends 4 residues shy of where the CDR3 ends; the end is completed using the germline J gene. The chain joins TRBV13-1 to TRBJ2-1, with TRBD2 matching over 11 bases. Germline loops: CDR1 NSHNY, CDR2 SYGAGN. The CDR3 loop spans 16 amino acids. After removal of 4 bases from V and 1 base from J, the junction contained 4 bases not matched to a gene. The CDR3 DNA, read in part, is TGTGCCAGCAGTCCCTGGACTGGGGGGAACTATGCT. Residues: CASSPWTGGNYA. The CDR3 in full is CASSPWTGGNYAEQFF.

Points on this clone: These gene names are mouse names. The read terminates 4 residues ahead of where the CDR3 ends, so the germline J gene completes it. The same CDR3 also results from other DNA sequences found in this sample. This rearrangement joins TRBV13-1 to TRBJ2-7; 12 bases map to TRBD2. V gave up 4 bases and J gave up 0 bases; unmatched junction bases: 2. Germline lookup yields CDR1 NSHNY and CDR2 SYGAGN. The CDR3 runs 15 residues. CDR3: CASSLDWGGSYEQYF. The covered CDR3 bases are TGTGCCAGCAGTTTGGACTGGGGGGGCTCCTAT.

This clone has more than one count but fewer than ten. Gene labels here are mouse ones. Sequencing ends 4 residues short of the CDR3 end; the germline J gene provides the rest. The chain is built from TRBV12-1 and TRBJ2-1; TRBD2 aligns across 9 bases. V lost 1 base to trimming and J lost 2 bases; unmatched junction nucleotides: 8. The CDR3 is 17 residues long. The germline V gene encodes CDR1 SGHSN and CDR2 HYEKVE. Here the CDR3 reads CASSLGPTGGHYAEQFF. Incomplete CDR3 DNA: TGTGCCAGCTCTCTAGGGCCGACTGGGGGCCACTATGCT. Full variable domain (missing parts from reference TRBV12-1 and TRBJ2-1): DSGVVQSPRHIIKEKGGRSVLTCIPISGHSNVVWYQQTLGKELKFLIQHYEKVERDKGFLPSRFSVQQFDDYHSEMNMSALELEDSAMYFCASSLGPTGGHYAEQFFGPGTRLTVL.

This clone has just a few counts. Gene names follow the mouse nomenclature. From the germline J gene comes the end of the CDR3, since the read stops 4 residues before it. The rearrangement joins TRBV13-3 to TRBJ2-4; D perhaps matches TRBD1 (5 bases). Germline loops: CDR1 NNHDY, CDR2 SYVADS. This CDR3 contains 12 residues. CDR3 DNA, as far as it was read: TGTGCCAGCAGTCGACAGCGGAAC. This encodes CASSRQRN. The complete CDR3 reads CASSRQRNTLYF.

Points on this clone: The listed genes are named as in mouse. Read sequence stops 4 residues before the CDR3 end, and the germline J gene provides the missing end. The chain carries TRBV13-3 and TRBJ2-7, with a possible D match to TRBD2 (5 bases). The V end was cut by 0 bases, the J end by 3 bases, with 10 bases between. The CDR3 length is 14 residues. The germline V gene encodes CDR1 NNHDY and CDR2 SYVADS. CDR3 DNA (partial): TGTGCCAGCAGTGATGCCTGGGAGGACTAT. It encodes CASSDAWEDY. The full-length CDR3 reads as CASSDAWEDYEQYF.

The table lists this clone with a few counts. Mouse gene names apply. The read stops 4 residues short of the end of the CDR3; the missing end is completed from the germline J gene. Other DNA variants within this sample encode the same CDR3. V and J are TRBV19 and TRBJ1-1, with TRBD1 matching 12 bases. This CDR3 comprises 14 residues. Germline-derived CDR1 and CDR2 are FNHDT and SITEND (reference sequence). This CDR3 reads CASSIGTGGPEVFF. The DNA read from the CDR3 is TGTGCCAGCAGTATCGGGACAGGGGGCCCA. Full variable domain (missing parts from reference TRBV19 and TRBJ1-1): GGIITQTPKFLIGQEGQKLTLKCQQNFNHDTMYWYRQDSGKGLRLIYYSITENDLQKGDLSEGYDASREKKSSFSLTVTSAQKNEMAVFLCASSIGTGGPEVFFGKGTRLTVV.

This clone was seen a few times. Genes and germline are mouse. Read coverage stops 4 residues before the CDR3 terminus; the germline J gene supplies the remainder. This chain uses TRBV19 with TRBJ1-1; weak D call: TRBD1 (6 bases). Germline loops: CDR1 FNHDT, CDR2 SITEND (reference sequence). V was cut by 2 bases and J by 0 bases, with 11 bases left in between. The CDR3 runs to 15 residues. The CDR3 bases that were read are TGTGCCAGCAGTATCGGGACACACGCAAACACA. This encodes CASSIGTHANT. The whole CDR3 sequence is CASSIGTHANTEVFF.

To note about this clone: Gene names refer to mouse genes. Coverage ceases 4 residues before the CDR3 finishes, and the germline J gene fills in the end. The chain joins TRBV13-1 to TRBJ2-1; 8 bases match TRBD2. The CDR3 spans 13 residues. V was clipped by 4 bases and J by 6 bases; unmatched bases: 3. In germline, CDR1 is NSHNY, CDR2 SYGAGN. The sequenced part of the CDR3 DNA is TGTGCCAGCAGTAACTGGGGGATTGCT. Protein product: CASSNWGIA. The entire CDR3 reads CASSNWGIAEQFF.

A note on this clone: Germline and genes: mouse. The CDR3 end falls 3 residues outside the read, so it is completed with the germline J gene. Other DNA sequences in this sample translate to the same CDR3. V usage is TRBV1 and J usage is TRBJ1-6, with D tentatively TRBD1 (5 bases). TRBJ1-6 carries the ORF label, with uncertain function. CDR1 and CDR2 (germline): NSQYPW, LRSPGD (reference sequence). CDR3 length: 14 amino acids. Between the trimmed V and J ends, which lost 0 bases and 7 bases, there was a span of 7 bases. The CDR3 sequence: CTCSADRVNSPLYF. Incomplete CDR3 DNA: TGCACCTGCAGTGCAGACAGGGTAAATTCGCCC.

Comment on this clone: Genes and germline are mouse. The observed sequence ends 4 residues before the CDR3 terminus, with the missing tail filled in from the germline J gene. This rearrangement joins TRBV17 to TRBJ1-1, with 10 bases fitting TRBD1. The CDR3 loop spans 15 amino acids. V lost 3 bases and J lost 0; bases outside the gene matches: 1. Germline lookup yields CDR1 MNHDT and CDR2 YYDKIL. CDR3 protein: CASSSGTGANTEVFF. The sequenced CDR3 bases are TGTGCTAGCAGTAGTGGGACAGGGGCAAACACA.

Note on this clone: Germline and genes: mouse. The CDR3 extends 4 residues past the end of the read, so its final part is completed from the germline J gene. The sample has other DNA sequences that encode this CDR3 too. V gene TRBV13-3 combines with J gene TRBJ2-2; TRBD1 is a possible D gene (6 bases). Germline values: CDR1 NNHDY, CDR2 SYVADS. With 8 bases removed from V and 0 bases from J, the gap between germline ends came to 11 bases. The CDR3 loop spans 14 amino acids. Here the CDR3 reads CASSDSANTGQLYF. The CDR3 DNA, read in part, is TGTGCCAGTTCGGACAGCGCAAACACCGGG.

For this clone: The gene names here belong to mouse. The DNA ends 4 residues before the CDR3 does, and the rest of the CDR3 is filled in from the germline J gene. The J gene is TRBJ2-3, the V gene TRBV19, with 7 bases lining up with TRBD1. CDR3 length: 15 residues. V lost 3 bases and J lost 0; bases outside the gene matches: 4. In germline, CDR1 is FNHDT, CDR2 SITEND (reference sequence). The part of the CDR3 DNA that was read is TGTGCCAGCAGTAACGGACAGGCTAGTGCAGAA. It translates to CASSNGQASAE. The whole CDR3 region reads CASSNGQASAETLYF.

This clone appeared a few times. The gene names given are mouse names. The CDR3 is cut off 4 residues early in the read; its end comes from the germline J gene. This sample includes further DNA sequences coding for the same CDR3. The chain carries TRBV13-3 and TRBJ2-1, with a tentative D call TRBD1 (6 bases). V gave up 0 bases and J gave up 1 base, with 8 bases separating them. Germline CDR1 NNHDY, CDR2 SYVADS. This CDR3 comprises 15 residues. The CDR3 spells CASSDERGNYAEQFF. CDR3 bases read: TGTGCCAGCAGTGATGAAAGGGGGAACTATGCT.

About this clone itself: Gene and germline names: mouse. Read sequence stops 4 residues before the CDR3 end, and the germline J gene provides the missing end. The chain joins TRBV31 to TRBJ2-3; 12 bases agree with TRBD2. Germline V gene data show CDR1 as GKSSPN and CDR2 as SITVG. CDR3 size: 17 residues. V shed 0 bases and J 0 bases; nucleotides not matched to a gene: 4. The CDR3 loop reads CAWSLGTGGSSAETLYF. CDR3 DNA (partial): TGTGCCTGGAGTCTAGGGACTGGGGGGTCTAGTGCAGAA. Filled out from reference TRBV31 and TRBJ2-3, the complete variable domain reads AQTIHQWPVAEIKAVGSPLSLGCTIKGKSSPNLYWYWQATGGTLQQLFYSITVGQVESVVQLNLSASRPKDDQFILSTEKLLLSHSGFYLCAWSLGTGGSSAETLYFGSGTRLTVL.

This clone has only a few counts. Gene names are mouse gene names. The observed sequence ends 4 residues before the CDR3 terminus, with the missing tail filled in from the germline J gene. This CDR3 is also generated by other DNA sequences in the sample. The chain carries TRBV1 and TRBJ2-2; D call uncertain. Between the trimmed V and J ends, which lost 3 bases and 3 bases, there was a span of 5 bases. In germline, CDR1 is NSQYPW, CDR2 LRSPGD (reference sequence). The length of the CDR3 is 13 residues. Incomplete CDR3 DNA: TGCACCTGCAGTGCTAGGGACACCGGG. This encodes CTCSARDTG. In full, the CDR3 reads CTCSARDTGQLYF.

Regarding this clone: Gene names and germline match the mouse. The read halts 4 residues ahead of the CDR3 end, with the missing end drawn from the germline J gene. This sample includes further DNA sequences coding for the same CDR3. The gene calls are TRBV19 and TRBJ2-3; tentatively, D is TRBD1 (5 bases). Germline loops: CDR1 FNHDT, CDR2 SITEND (reference sequence). The CDR3 contains 12 residues. V was cut by 6 bases and J by 1 base, with 6 bases left in between. The DNA read from the CDR3 is TGTGCCAGCACCAGGGGTGCAGAA. This encodes CASTRGAE. The whole CDR3 is CASTRGAETLYF.